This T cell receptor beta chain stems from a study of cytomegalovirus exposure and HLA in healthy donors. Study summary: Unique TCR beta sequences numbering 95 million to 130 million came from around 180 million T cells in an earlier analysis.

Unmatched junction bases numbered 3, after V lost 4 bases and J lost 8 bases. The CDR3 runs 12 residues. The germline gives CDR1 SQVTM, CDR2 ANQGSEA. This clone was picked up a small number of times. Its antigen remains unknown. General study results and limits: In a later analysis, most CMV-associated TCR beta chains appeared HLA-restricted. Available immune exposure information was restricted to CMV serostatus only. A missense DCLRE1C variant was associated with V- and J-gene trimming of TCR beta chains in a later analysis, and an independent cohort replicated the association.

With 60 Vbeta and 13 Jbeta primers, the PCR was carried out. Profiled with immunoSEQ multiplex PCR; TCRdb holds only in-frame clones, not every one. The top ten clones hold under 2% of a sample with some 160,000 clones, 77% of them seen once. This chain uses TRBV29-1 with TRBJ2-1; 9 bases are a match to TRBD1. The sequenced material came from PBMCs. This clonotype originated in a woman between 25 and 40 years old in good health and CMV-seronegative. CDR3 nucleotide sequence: TGCAGCGTTGGGACAGGGGCTTATGAGCAGTTCTTC. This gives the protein CSVGTGAYEQFF.